A single sample is the source of the 13 T cell receptor beta chains below, sequenced in a study of shared clonotypes between healthy human individuals. Data came from immunoSEQ multiplex PCR; TCRdb stores just in-frame clones and leaves some out. The sample lists over a million clones, roughly 96% occurring once. The sequencing input was naive CD4+ T cells sorted from blood. Subset here: CD45RA+ positively selected. These receptors were taken from a man aged 25 to 40 in good health.

CDR3 DNA sequence: TGCAGCGCCCCGTACTCTAGCGGTTACAATGAGCAGTTCTTC. This encodes CSAPYSSGYNEQFF. The J gene is TRBJ2-1, the V gene TRBV29-1; 7 nucleotides align to TRBD2. CDR3 size: 14 residues. Germline V CDR1 and CDR2: SQVTM, ANQGSEA. Germline trimming cut 7 bases from V and 4 bases from J; bases unmatched to any gene: 10.

This sequence joins TRBV2 and TRBJ2-1; D unclear. The CDR3 runs to 13 residues. The germline gives CDR1 SNHLY, CDR2 FYNNEI. V was trimmed by 4 bases and J by 3 bases, leaving 7 bases between them. CDR3 loop: CASSVSHYNEQFF. CDR3 nucleotides: TGTGCCAGCAGTGTTAGCCACTACAATGAGCAGTTCTTC. Full variable domain (missing parts from reference TRBV2 and TRBJ2-1): EPEVTQTPSHQVTQMGQEVILRCVPISNHLYFYWYRQILGQKVEFLVSFYNNEISEKSEIFDDQFSVERPDGSNFTLKIRSTKLEDSAMYFCASSVSHYNEQFFGPGTRLTVL.

The rearrangement uses TRBV29-1 and TRBJ2-5, with no clear D. CDR3 size: 14 residues. CDR1 is SQVTM and CDR2 is ANQGSEA in the germline V gene. V lost 4 bases and J 2 bases, leaving 14 bases between the germline ends. As DNA, the CDR3 is TGCAGCGTTGTGGATTCACGTACTCAAGAGACCCAGTACTTC. Amino acids: CSVVDSRTQETQYF.

The rearrangement links TRBV19 to TRBJ1-1; D not resolved. The CDR3 is 12 residues long. V was clipped by 7 bases and J by 5 bases, with 11 bases between them. Germline V gene data show CDR1 as LNHDA and CDR2 as SQIVND (reference sequence). The CDR3 is CASIRGLTEAFF. The CDR3 DNA is TGTGCCAGTATTCGGGGTCTGACTGAAGCTTTCTTT.

The chain couples TRBV10-1 to TRBJ2-7; 9 bases are a match to TRBD1. Losses at the gene ends were 2 bases for V and 7 bases for J; bases not matched to a gene: 6. The germline V gene has CDR1 WNHNN and CDR2 SYGVQD (reference sequence). The CDR3 is made up of 14 amino acids. CDR3 bases: TGCGCCAGCAGTGAGGGGACAGGGCTGCGTGAGCAGTACTTC. This encodes CASSEGTGLREQYF.

A few counts support this clone. V is TRBV6-5 and J is TRBJ1-2; D is uncertain. V lost 9 bases and J lost 4, with 15 bases in between. The CDR3 contains 13 residues. Germline CDR1 and CDR2: MNHEY and SVGAGI. The CDR3, as DNA: TGTGCCAGTGCCTCGAGGGAGCGCTATGGCTACACCTTC. Residues: CASASRERYGYTF.

The rearrangement joins TRBV16 to TRBJ1-5; D gene unclear. Looked up from germline, CDR1 is KGHSY and CDR2 is FQNENV. This CDR3 spans 14 amino acids. V was shortened by 4 bases and J by 6 bases, with 13 bases between the two germline ends. The DNA of the CDR3 is TGTGCCAGCAGCCTGGCACAATTCTTTCAGCCCCAGCATTTT. It specifies CASSLAQFFQPQHF.

The gene calls are TRBV28 and TRBJ1-4; TRBD1 matches 9 bases. The CDR3 runs to 16 residues. Per the germline V gene, CDR1 is MDHEN and CDR2 is SYDVKM. J lost 7 bases, V lost 7 bases, and 13 bases had no gene match. The CDR3 nucleotides read TGTGCCAGCACCCAGGACAGGGGCGGTTTCGGTGAAAAACTGTTTTTT. The encoded protein is CASTQDRGGFGEKLFF.

V and J are TRBV4-1 and TRBJ2-1; 8 nucleotides align to TRBD1. The germline V gene encodes CDR1 MGHRA and CDR2 YSYEKL. This CDR3 is 17 amino acids long. Germline trimming cut 4 bases from V and 6 bases from J; bases unmatched to any gene: 14. CDR3 amino acids: CASSRPASGTGSNEQFF. CDR3 in DNA: TGCGCCAGCAGCCGCCCCGCATCCGGGACAGGTAGCAATGAGCAGTTCTTC.

V gene TRBV5-1 combines with J gene TRBJ2-3; possibly TRBD2 for D (6 bases). V was clipped by 5 bases and J by 4 bases, with 20 bases between them. This CDR3 spans 16 amino acids. The V gene's germline CDR1 is SGHRS and CDR2 YFSETQ. CDR3 sequence: CASSLMSRAGSDTQYF. The CDR3 DNA sequence: TGCGCCAGCAGTTTGATGTCCCGAGCGGGCTCAGATACGCAGTATTTT.

This sequence joins TRBV5-1 and TRBJ1-1, with 8 bases that match TRBD1. This CDR3 is 16 amino acids long. After removal of 0 bases from V and 5 bases from J, the junction contained 9 bases not matched to a gene. From germline, CDR1 is SGHRS and CDR2 YFSETQ. The CDR3 nucleotides read TGCGCCAGCAGCTTGGATTTGGACAGGGCAAGAACTGAAGCTTTCTTT. Translated: CASSLDLDRARTEAFF.

Concerning this clone: Other DNA sequences in the same sample also yield this CDR3. The CDR3 loop reads CASSQAGGSYEQYF. The CDR3 DNA sequence: TGTGCCAGCAGCCAAGCGGGGGGGTCCTACGAGCAGTACTTC. This chain connects TRBV9 to TRBJ2-7; TRBD2 matches 10 bases. The CDR3 contains 14 residues. Germline-derived CDR1 and CDR2 are SGDLS and YYNGEE. Trimming took 4 bases from V and 1 from J; bases not matched to a gene: 2.

V is TRBV11-2 and J is TRBJ1-3; D might be TRBD1 (5 bases). V was clipped by 4 bases and J by 0 bases, with 10 bases between them. CDR1 and CDR2 (germline): SGHAT, FQNNGV. The CDR3 totals 15 residues. CDR3 loop: CASSSPGSSGNTIYF. For the CDR3, the DNA is TGTGCCAGCAGCTCTCCAGGGAGCTCTGGAAACACCATATATTTT.